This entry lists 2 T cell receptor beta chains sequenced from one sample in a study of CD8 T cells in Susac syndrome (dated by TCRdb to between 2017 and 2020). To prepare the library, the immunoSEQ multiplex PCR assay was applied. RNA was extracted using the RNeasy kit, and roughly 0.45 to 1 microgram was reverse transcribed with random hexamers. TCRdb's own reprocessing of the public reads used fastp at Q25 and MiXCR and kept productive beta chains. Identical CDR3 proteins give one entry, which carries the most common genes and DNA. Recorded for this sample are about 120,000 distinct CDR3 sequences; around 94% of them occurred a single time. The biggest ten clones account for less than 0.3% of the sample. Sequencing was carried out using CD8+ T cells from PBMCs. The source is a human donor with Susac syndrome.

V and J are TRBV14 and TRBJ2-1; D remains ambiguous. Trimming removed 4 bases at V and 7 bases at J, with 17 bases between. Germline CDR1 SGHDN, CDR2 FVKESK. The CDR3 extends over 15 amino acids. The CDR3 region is CASSLWSGAGNEQFF. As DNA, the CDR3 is TGTGCCAGCAGCCTGTGGAGTGGCGCCGGGAATGAGCAGTTCTTC.

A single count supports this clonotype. The CDR3 nucleotides read TGTGCCAGCAGCGAGGGCAGTGGGCCCATGAACACTGAAGCTTTCTTT. Its translation is CASSEGSGPMNTEAFF. The chain joins TRBV9 to TRBJ1-1; D call uncertain. V lost 3 bases and J lost 0, with 15 bases in between. Germline V gene lookup returns CDR1 SGDLS and CDR2 YYNGEE. The length of the CDR3 is 16 residues.